The 6 T cell receptor beta chains presented below share a single source sample, sequenced in a study of blood T cell repertoires in COVID-19. The table came from immunoSEQ multiplex PCR; TCRdb's copy has only in-frame clones and leaves some out. Of 200,000 to 250,000 clones in the sample, approximately 90% are singletons; the top ten hold about 0.8%. The sequencing sample was made of peripheral blood. The origin of the receptors is a man in his sixties with COVID-19, enrolled during active disease.

The CDR3 protein is CASSDSSGWGHNEQFF. CDR3 coding DNA: TGTGCCAGCAGTGACTCATCTGGCTGGGGGCATAATGAGCAGTTCTTC. The chain combines TRBV6-4 with TRBJ2-1; D may be TRBD1 (6 bases). The V gene's germline CDR1 is MRHNA and CDR2 SNTAGT. V lost 0 bases to trimming and J lost 7 bases, with 16 bases between them. CDR3 length: 16 residues.

This clone was counted once. The V gene is TRBV6-5, the J gene TRBJ1-1, with TRBD1 as a possible D gene (5 bases). The germline V gene has CDR1 MNHEY and CDR2 SVGAGI. This CDR3 has 16 residues. Trimming cost V 0 bases and J 2 bases, with 13 bases left between them. This CDR3 is CASSYSAGRRNTEAFF. CDR3 DNA: TGTGCCAGCAGTTACTCGGCGGGACGGAGAAACACTGAAGCTTTCTTT.

The rearrangement links TRBV3-1 (or the pseudogene TRBV3-2) to TRBJ2-7; weak D call: TRBD1 (5 bases). Germline V lookup: CDR1 LGHDT, CDR2 YNNKEL (reference sequence). V was trimmed by 5 bases and J by 4 bases, leaving 15 bases between them. CDR3 length: 14 amino acids. CDR3 amino acids: CASSYQGSWYEQYF. The CDR3 nucleotides are TGTGCCAGCAGCTACCAGGGTTCGTGGTACGAGCAGTACTTC.

In the case of this clone: Other DNA variants within this sample encode the same CDR3. V is TRBV6-5 and J is TRBJ1-2; 9 bases align to TRBD1. The J segment lost 5 bases and the V segment lost 6 bases, leaving 7 bases of the junction unmatched. The CDR3 totals 14 residues. CDR1 is MNHEY and CDR2 is SVGAGI in the germline V gene. Here the CDR3 DNA reads TGTGCCAGCAGCCTTCAGGACAGGGGATATGGCTACACCTTC. It is translated as CASSLQDRGYGYTF.

V is TRBV24-1 and J is TRBJ2-5; D remains unclear. CDR3 length equals 14 residues. Trimming removed 3 bases from V and 2 bases from J, with 9 bases in between. Germline CDR1 KGHDR, CDR2 SFDVKD. This CDR3 is CATSDKSIQETQYF. For the CDR3, the DNA is TGTGCCACCAGTGATAAGAGTATTCAAGAGACCCAGTACTTC.

V and J are TRBV29-1 and TRBJ2-3; D is possibly TRBD2 (5 bases). Germline loops: CDR1 SQVTM, CDR2 ANQGSEA. CDR3 length equals 14 residues. Trimming shortened V by 6 bases and J by 0 bases, and 13 bases separated the two germline ends. CDR3 protein: CSVRGLISTDTQYF. CDR3 in DNA: TGCAGCGTGCGCGGACTGATTAGCACAGATACGCAGTATTTT.